This T cell receptor (beta chain) was recorded in a study of vaccination and CD4 T cells after COVID-19. About the research overall: Overlapping spike pools from SARS-CoV-2 and HCoV-NL63, HCoV-OC43 and HCoV-229E served as culture stimuli. Study-wide results and caveats: In convalescent patients, a median approximately 86% of post-vaccine SARS-CoV-2-reactive clones appeared only after vaccination.

CDR1 and CDR2 (germline): MDHEN, SYDVKM. With 5 bases clipped from V and 0 bases from J, the junction kept 8 bases outside the gene matches. The CDR3 loop spans 16 amino acids. Treatment reported: approximately 9-day PBMC culture with coronavirus spike peptide pools or control peptides (ViraFEST assay). When roughly ten days of culture had elapsed, CD4+ T cells were isolated by negative selection. Worth noting for this clonotype: Its antigen is unknown.

Sequencing of cultured CD4+ T cell DNA used the Oncomine TCR Beta short-read assay. TCRdb fed the PCR reads into MiXCR, producing one record per CDR3 protein. The sample has 13,000 or so distinct CDR3 sequences, approximately 52% seen once; the top ten hold about a sixth. V usage is TRBV28 and J usage is TRBJ2-7; 9 bases are a match to TRBD1. Sequenced sample: CD4+ T cells from blood, cultured in vitro. The TCR comes from a human donor who had recovered from COVID-19. The CDR3 nucleotides read TGTGCCAGCAGTAAACTGCCGGGACAGGGCTCCTACGAGCAGTACTTC. It codes for CASSKLPGQGSYEQYF.